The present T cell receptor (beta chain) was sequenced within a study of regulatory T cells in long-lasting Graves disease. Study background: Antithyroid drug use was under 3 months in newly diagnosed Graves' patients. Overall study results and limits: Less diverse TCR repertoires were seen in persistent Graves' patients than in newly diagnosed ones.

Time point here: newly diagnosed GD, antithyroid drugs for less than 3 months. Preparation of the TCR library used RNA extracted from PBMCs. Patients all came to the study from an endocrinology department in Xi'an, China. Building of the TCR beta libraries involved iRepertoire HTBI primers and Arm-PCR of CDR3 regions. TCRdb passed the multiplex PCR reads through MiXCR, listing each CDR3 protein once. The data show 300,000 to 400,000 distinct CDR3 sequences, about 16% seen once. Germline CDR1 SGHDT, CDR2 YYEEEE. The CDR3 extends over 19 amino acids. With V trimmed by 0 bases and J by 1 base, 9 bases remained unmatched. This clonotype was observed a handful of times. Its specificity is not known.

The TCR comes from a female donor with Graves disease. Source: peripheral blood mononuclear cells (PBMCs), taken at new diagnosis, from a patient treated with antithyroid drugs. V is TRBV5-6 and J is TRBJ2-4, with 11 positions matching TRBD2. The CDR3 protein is CASSLEVSGGASAKNIQYF. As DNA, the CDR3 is TGTGCCAGCAGCTTGGAGGTTAGCGGGGGGGCCTCTGCCAAAAACATTCAGTACTTC.